This TCR beta chain was profiled in a study of CD8 T cells in ankylosing spondylitis. Study-wide results and limits: Earlier literature documents some of the motif variants in reactive arthritis synovial fluid and blood. Disease-linked clones reportedly concentrated significantly in matched ankylosing spondylitis synovial fluid. One TCR beta motif, made up of roughly 8 highly homologous variants, appeared characteristic of ankylosing spondylitis blood.

Turning to this clonotype: As yet, its antigen is unknown.

V lost 2 bases, J lost 1 base, and 14 bases lay in between. This CDR3 is built from 17 residues. Germline V gives CDR1 LGHNT, CDR2 FRNRAP. Generation of TCR beta libraries employed quantitative 5'-RACE incorporating molecular barcodes. MiXCR was run by TCRdb on the 5' RACE reads, yielding one entry per CDR3 protein. This repertoire shows approximately 150,000 distinct CDR3 sequences, roughly 44% found once; its top ten account for about 16%. The chain has TRBV12-5 and TRBJ1-4; D is possibly TRBD1 (5 bases). The TCR was taken from a male donor with ankylosing spondylitis. Sequenced material: synovial fluid, either unsorted or a sorted T cell fraction (not recorded which). Here the CDR3 DNA reads TGTGCTAGTGGTTTGAGCCCCAGGGCGGTAACTAATGAAAAACTGTTTTTT. Amino acids: CASGLSPRAVTNEKLFF. The full variable domain, with the rest looked up from reference TRBV12-5 and TRBJ1-4, is DARVTQTPRHKVTEMGQEVTMRCQPILGHNTVFWYRQTMMQGLELLAYFRNRAPLDDSGMPKDRFSAEMPDATLATLKIQPSEPRDSAVYFCASGLSPRAVTNEKLFFGSGTQLSVL.